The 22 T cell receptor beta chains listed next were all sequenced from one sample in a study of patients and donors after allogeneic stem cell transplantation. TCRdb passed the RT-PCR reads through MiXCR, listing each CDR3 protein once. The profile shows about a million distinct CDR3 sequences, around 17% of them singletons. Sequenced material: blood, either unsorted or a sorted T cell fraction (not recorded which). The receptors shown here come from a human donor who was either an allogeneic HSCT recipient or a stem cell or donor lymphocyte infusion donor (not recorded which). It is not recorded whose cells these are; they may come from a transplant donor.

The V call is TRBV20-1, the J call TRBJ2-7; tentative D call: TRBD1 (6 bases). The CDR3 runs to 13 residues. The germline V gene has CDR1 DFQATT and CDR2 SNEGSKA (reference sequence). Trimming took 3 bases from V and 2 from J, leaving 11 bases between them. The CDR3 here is CSASGTQTYEQYF. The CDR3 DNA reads TGCAGTGCTAGCGGGACACAGACCTACGAGCAGTACTTC.

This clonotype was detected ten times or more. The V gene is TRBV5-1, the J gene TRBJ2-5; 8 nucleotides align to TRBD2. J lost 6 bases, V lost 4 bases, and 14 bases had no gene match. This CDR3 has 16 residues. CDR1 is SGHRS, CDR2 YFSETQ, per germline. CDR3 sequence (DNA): TGCGCCAGCAGCCGGGTCGGACTAGCAGCCCCGAAGACCCAGTACTTC. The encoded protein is CASSRVGLAAPKTQYF.

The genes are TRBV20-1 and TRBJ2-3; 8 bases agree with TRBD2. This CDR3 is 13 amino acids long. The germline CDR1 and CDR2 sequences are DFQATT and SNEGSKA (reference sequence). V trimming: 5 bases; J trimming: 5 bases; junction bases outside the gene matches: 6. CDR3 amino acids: CSAVAGTKDTQYF. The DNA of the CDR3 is TGCAGTGCTGTAGCGGGGACGAAAGATACGCAGTATTTT.

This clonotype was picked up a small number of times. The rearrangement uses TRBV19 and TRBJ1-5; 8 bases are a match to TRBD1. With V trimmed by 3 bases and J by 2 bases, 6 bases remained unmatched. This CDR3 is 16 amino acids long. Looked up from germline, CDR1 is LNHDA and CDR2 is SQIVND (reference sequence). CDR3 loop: CASSMAGGKGNQPQHF. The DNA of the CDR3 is TGTGCCAGTAGTATGGCAGGGGGCAAGGGCAATCAGCCCCAGCATTTT.

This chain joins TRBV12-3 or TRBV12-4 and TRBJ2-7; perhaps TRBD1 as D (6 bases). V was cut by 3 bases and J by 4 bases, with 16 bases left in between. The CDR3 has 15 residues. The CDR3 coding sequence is TGTGCCAGCAGTTTTTGGGGGCGAGGGGGTTACGAGCAGTACTTC. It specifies CASSFWGRGGYEQYF.

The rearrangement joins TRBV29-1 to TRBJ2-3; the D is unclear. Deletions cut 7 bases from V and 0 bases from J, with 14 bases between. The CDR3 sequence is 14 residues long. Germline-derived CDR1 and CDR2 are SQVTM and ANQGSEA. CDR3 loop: CSADTDGSTDTQYF. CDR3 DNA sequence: TGCAGCGCTGACACGGACGGGAGCACAGATACGCAGTATTTT.

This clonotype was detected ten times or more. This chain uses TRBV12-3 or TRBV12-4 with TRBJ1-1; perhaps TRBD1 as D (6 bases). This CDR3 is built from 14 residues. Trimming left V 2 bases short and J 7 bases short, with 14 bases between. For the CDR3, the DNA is TGTGCCAGCAGTTTATTCGGAGGGGGAGGTGAAGCTTTCTTT. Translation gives CASSLFGGGGEAFF.

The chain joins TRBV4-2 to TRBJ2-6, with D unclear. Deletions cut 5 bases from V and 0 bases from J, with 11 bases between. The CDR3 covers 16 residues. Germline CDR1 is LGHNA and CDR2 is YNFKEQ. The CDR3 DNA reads TGTGCCAGCAGCTCTTTTTGGGTCTCTGGGGCCAACGTCCTGACTTTC. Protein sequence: CASSSFWVSGANVLTF.

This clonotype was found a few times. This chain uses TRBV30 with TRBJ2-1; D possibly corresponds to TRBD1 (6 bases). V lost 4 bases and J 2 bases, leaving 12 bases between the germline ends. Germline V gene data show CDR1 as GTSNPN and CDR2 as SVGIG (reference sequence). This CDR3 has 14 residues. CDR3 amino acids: CAWTSGATYNEQFF. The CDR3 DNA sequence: TGTGCCTGGACCTCAGGGGCGACCTACAATGAGCAGTTCTTC. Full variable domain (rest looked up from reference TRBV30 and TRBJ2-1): SQTIHQWPATLVQPVGSPLSLECTVEGTSNPNLYWYRQAAGRGLQLLFYSVGIGQISSEVPQNLSASRPQDRQFILSSKKLLLSDSGFYLCAWTSGATYNEQFFGPGTRLTVL.

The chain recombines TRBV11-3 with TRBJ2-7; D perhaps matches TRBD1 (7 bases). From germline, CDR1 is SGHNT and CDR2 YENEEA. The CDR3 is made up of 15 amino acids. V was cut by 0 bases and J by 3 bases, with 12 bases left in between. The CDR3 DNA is TGTGCCAGCAGCTTAGAAGGCAGGGGGGACTACGAGCAGTACTTC. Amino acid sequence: CASSLEGRGDYEQYF. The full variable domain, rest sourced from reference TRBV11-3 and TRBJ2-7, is EAGVVQSPRYKIIEKKQPVAFWCNPISGHNTLYWYLQNLGQGPELLIRYENEEAVDDSQLPKDRFSAERLKGVDSTLKIQPAELGDSAVYLCASSLEGRGDYEQYFGPGTRLTVT.

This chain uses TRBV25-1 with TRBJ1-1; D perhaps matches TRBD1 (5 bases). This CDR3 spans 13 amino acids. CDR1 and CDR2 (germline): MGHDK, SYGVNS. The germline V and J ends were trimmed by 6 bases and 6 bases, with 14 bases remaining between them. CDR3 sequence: CASSGRGKAEAFF. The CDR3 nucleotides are TGTGCCAGCAGCGGGAGGGGAAAGGCTGAAGCTTTCTTT.

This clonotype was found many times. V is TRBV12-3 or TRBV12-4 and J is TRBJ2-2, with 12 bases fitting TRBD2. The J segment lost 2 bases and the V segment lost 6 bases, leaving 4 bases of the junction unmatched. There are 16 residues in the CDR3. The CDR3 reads CASRLAGGVNTGELFF. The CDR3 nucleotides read TGTGCCAGCAGACTAGCGGGGGGAGTAAACACCGGGGAGCTGTTTTTT.

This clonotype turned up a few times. The CDR3 DNA is TGTGCCAGCAGTCCCCGGGGACAGGGGGCCTATGGCTACACCTTC. Translation: CASSPRGQGAYGYTF. The genes are TRBV12-3 or TRBV12-4 and TRBJ1-2; 12 bases agree with TRBD1. The CDR3 contains 15 residues. Unmatched junction bases numbered 5, after V lost 5 bases and J lost 4 bases.

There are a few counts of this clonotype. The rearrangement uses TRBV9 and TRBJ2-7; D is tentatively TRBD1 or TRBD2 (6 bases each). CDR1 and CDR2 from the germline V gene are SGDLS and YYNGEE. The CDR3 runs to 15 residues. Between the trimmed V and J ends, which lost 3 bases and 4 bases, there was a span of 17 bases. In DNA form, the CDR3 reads TGTGCCAGCAGCGGCAGATGGGGGGCGGAATACGAGCAGTACTTC. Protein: CASSGRWGAEYEQYF. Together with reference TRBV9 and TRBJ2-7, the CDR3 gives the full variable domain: DSGVTQTPKHLITATGQRVTLRCSPRSGDLSVYWYQQSLDQGLQFLIQYYNGEERAKGNILERFSAQQFPDLHSELNLSSLELGDSALYFCASSGRWGAEYEQYFGPGTRLTVT.

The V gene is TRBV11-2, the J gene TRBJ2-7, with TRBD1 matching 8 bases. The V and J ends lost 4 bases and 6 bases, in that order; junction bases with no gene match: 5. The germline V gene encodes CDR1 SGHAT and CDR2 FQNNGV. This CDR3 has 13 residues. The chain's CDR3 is CASSWDTGGEQYF. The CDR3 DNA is TGTGCCAGCAGCTGGGATACAGGGGGCGAGCAGTACTTC.

CDR3 DNA: TGTGCCAGTAGTATCTCGGGGCCTGGAGCCCAGCATTTT. Translating it yields CASSISGPGAQHF. The chain recombines TRBV19 with TRBJ1-5, with D possibly being TRBD1 (5 bases). The CDR3 length is 13 residues. CDR1 and CDR2 from the germline V gene are LNHDA and SQIVND (reference sequence). V was cut by 3 bases and J by 11 bases, with 14 bases left in between.

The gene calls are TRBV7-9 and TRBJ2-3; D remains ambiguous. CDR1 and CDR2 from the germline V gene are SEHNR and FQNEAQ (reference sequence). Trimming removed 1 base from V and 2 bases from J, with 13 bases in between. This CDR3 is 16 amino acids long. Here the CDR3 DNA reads TGTGCCAGCAGCTTAGGGACCGAAGCCCCCACAGATACGCAGTATTTT. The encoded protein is CASSLGTEAPTDTQYF.

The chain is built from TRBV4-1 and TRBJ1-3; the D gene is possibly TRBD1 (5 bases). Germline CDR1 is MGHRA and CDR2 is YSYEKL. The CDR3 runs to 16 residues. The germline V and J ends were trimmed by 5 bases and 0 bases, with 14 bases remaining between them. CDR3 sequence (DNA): TGCGCCAGCAGCTCTGGGACGGCGATCTCTGGAAACACCATATATTTT. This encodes CASSSGTAISGNTIYF.

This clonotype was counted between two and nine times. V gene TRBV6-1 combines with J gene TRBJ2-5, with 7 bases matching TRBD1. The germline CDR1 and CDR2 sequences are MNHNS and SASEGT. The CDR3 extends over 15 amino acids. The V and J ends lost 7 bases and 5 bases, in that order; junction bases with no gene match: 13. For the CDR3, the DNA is TGTGCCAGCACAAGGGGGCATAGATCGAGGGAGACCCAGTACTTC. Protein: CASTRGHRSRETQYF.

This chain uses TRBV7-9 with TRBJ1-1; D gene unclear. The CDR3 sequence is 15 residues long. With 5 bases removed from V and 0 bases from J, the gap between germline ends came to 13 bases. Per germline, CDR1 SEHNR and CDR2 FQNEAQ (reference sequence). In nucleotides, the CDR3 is TGTGCCAGCAGCCCAACTAATCCCATGAACACTGAAGCTTTCTTT. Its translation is CASSPTNPMNTEAFF. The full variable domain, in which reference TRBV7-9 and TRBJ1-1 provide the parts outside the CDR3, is DTGVSQNPRHKITKRGQNVTFRCDPISEHNRLYWYRQTLGQGPEFLTYFQNEAQLEKSRLLSDRFSAERPKGSFSTLEIQRTEQGDSAMYLCASSPTNPMNTEAFFGQGTRLTVV.

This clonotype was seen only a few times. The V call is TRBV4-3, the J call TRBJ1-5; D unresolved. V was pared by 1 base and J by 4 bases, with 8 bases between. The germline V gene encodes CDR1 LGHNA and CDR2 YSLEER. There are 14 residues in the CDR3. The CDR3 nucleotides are TGCGCCAGCAGCCAAGGGCTGCCTAATCAGCCCCAGCATTTT. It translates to CASSQGLPNQPQHF.

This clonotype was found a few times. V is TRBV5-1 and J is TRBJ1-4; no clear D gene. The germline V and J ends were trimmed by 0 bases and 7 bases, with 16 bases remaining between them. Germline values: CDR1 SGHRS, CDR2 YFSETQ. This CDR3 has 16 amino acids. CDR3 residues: CASSLEIGLGSEKLFF. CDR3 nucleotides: TGCGCCAGCAGCTTGGAAATCGGCTTGGGGAGTGAAAAACTGTTTTTT.